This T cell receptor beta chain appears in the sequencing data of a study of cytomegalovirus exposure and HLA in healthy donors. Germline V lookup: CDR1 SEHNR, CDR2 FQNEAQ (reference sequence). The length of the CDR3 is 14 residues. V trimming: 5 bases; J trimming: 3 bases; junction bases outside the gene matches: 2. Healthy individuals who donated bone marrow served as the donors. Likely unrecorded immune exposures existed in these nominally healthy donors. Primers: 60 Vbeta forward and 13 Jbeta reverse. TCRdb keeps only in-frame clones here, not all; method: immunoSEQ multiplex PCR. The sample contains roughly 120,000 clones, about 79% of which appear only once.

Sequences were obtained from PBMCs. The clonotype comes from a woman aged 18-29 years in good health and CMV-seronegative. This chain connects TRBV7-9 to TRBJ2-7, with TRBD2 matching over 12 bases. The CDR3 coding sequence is TGTGCCAGCAGCGAGACTAGCGGGAGCTACGAGCAGTACTTC. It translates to CASSETSGSYEQYF.